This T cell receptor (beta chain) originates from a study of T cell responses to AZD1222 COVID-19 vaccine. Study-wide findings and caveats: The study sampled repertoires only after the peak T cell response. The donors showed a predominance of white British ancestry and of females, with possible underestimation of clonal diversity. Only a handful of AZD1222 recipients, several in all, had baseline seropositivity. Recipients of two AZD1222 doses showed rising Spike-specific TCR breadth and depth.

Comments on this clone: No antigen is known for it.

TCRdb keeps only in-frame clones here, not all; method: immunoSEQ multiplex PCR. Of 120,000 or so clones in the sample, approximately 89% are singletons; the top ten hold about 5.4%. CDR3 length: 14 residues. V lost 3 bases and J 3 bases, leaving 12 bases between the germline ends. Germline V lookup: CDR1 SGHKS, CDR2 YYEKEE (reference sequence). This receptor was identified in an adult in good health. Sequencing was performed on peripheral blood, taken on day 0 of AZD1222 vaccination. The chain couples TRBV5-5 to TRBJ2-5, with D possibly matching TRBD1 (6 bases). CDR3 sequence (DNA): TGTGCCAGCAGCTCTGGACAGTTAGAAGAGACCCAGTACTTC. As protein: CASSSGQLEETQYF.